This T cell receptor beta chain emerged from a study of T cells in Graves' hyperthyroidism and ophthalmopathy. This clonotype was detected many times. Researchers took RNA transcripts and amplified the TCR beta CDR3 regions from them. The HTBI set primed first-round TCR CDR3 RT-PCR. TCRdb called the multiplex PCR reads again in MiXCR, with one record for every CDR3 protein. The sample lists under 450,000 distinct CDR3 sequences; approximately 18% were seen once. The CDR3 sequence is 15 residues long. V shed 6 bases, J shed 2 bases, and the junction held 7 bases outside the gene matches. Preceding any ophthalmopathy symptoms, the blood sample dates from first hyperthyroidism diagnosis.

V is TRBV12-3 or TRBV12-4 and J is TRBJ2-1; 7 nucleotides agree with TRBD2. Sequenced: blood. The receptor comes from a woman in her twenties or thirties with Graves' hyperthyroidism that later progressed to Graves' ophthalmopathy. Here the CDR3 DNA reads TGTGCCAGCAGCCCGGTGGCGGGAGCCTACAATGAGCAGTTCTTC. Translation: CASSPVAGAYNEQFF.